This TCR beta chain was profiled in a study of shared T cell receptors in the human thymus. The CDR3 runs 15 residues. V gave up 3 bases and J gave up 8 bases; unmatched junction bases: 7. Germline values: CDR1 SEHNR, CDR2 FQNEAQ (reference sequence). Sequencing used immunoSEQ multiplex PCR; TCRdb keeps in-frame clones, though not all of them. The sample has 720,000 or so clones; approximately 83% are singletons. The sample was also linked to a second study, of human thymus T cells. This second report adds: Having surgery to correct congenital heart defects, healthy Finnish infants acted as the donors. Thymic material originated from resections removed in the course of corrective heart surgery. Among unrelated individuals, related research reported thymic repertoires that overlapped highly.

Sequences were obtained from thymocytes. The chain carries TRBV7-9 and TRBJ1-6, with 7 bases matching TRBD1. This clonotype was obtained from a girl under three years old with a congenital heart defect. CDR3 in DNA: TGTGCCAGCAGCTTTACGACAGGGAAAGATTCACCCCTCCACTTT. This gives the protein CASSFTTGKDSPLHF.